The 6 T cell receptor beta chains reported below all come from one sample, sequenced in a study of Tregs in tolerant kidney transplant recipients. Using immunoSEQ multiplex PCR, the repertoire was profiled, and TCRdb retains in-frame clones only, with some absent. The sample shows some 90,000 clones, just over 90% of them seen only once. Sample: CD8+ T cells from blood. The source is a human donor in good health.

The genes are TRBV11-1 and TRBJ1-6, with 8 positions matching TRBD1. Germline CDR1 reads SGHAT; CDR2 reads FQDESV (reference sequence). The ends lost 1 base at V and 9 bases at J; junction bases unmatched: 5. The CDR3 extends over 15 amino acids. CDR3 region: CASSLGQGTGSPLHF. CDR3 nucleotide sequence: TGTGCCAGCAGCTTAGGACAGGGGACTGGTTCACCCCTCCACTTT.

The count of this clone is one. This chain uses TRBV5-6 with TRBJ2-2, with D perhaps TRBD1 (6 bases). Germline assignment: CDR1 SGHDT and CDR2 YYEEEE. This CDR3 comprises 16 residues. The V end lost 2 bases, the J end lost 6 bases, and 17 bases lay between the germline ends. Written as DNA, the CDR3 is TGTGCCAGCAGCTTAGGGTGGCAGGGGAGCGCCGGGGAGCTGTTTTTT. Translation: CASSLGWQGSAGELFF.

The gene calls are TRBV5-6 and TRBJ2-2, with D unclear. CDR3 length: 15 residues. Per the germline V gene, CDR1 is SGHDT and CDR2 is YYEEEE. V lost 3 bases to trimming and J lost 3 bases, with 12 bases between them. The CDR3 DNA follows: TGTGCCAGCAGCTCATGGTCCCCGGACACCGGGGAGCTGTTTTTT. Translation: CASSSWSPDTGELFF.

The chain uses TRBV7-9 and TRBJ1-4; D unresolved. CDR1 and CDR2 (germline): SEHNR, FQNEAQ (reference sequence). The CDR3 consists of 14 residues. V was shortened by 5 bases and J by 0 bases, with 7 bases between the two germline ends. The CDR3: CASSPPATNEKLFF. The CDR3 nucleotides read TGTGCCAGCAGCCCCCCTGCAACTAATGAAAAACTGTTTTTT.

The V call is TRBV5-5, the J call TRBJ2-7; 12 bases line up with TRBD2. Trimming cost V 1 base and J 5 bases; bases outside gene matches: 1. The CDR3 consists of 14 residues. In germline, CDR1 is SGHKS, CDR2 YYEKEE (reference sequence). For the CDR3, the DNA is TGTGCCAGCAGCTTGAGACTAGCGGGAGACGAGCAGTACTTC. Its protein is CASSLRLAGDEQYF.

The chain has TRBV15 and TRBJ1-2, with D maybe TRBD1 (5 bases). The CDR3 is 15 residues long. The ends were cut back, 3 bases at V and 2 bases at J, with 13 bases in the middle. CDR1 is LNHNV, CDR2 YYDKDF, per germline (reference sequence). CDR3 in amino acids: CATSRIGAENYGYTF. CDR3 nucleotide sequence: TGTGCCACCAGCAGGATCGGGGCGGAAAACTATGGCTACACCTTC.